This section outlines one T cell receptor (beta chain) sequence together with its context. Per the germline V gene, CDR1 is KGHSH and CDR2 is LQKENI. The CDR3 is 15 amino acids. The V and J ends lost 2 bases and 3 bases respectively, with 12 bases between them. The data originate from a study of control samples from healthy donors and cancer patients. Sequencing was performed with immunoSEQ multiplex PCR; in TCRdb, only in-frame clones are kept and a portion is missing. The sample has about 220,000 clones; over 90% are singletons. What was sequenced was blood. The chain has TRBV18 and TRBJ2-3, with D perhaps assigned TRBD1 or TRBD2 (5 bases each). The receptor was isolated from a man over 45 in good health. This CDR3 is CASSPSGTRTDTQYF. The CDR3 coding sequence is TGTGCCAGCTCACCAAGTGGGACGAGAACAGATACGCAGTATTTT. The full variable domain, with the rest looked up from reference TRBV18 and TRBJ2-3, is NAGVMQNPRHLVRRRGQEARLRCSPMKGHSHVYWYRQLPEEGLKFMVYLQKENIIDESGMPKERFSAEFPKEGPSILRIQQVVRGDSAAYFCASSPSGTRTDTQYFGPGTRLTVL.